This T cell receptor (beta chain) was retrieved from a study of blood T cell repertoires in COVID-19. About the study: Samples taken during acute and convalescent COVID-19 were collected in the United States, Italy and Spain.

Generated by immunoSEQ multiplex PCR, the TCRdb table keeps only in-frame clones and is missing some. The top ten hold about 12% of the sample, which has some 210,000 clones, around 80% seen once. Material: peripheral blood. This clonotype was sampled from a woman aged 40 to 50 with acute or convalescent COVID-19.

The CDR3 region is CASFLAGGHEQYF. In DNA form, the CDR3 reads TGCGCCAGCTTTCTAGCGGGAGGCCACGAGCAGTACTTC. The chain carries TRBV10-2 and TRBJ2-7; 11 bases are shared with TRBD2. This CDR3 region has 13 residues. Germline loops: CDR1 WSHSY, CDR2 SAAADI. Germline trimming cut 8 bases from V and 5 bases from J; bases unmatched to any gene: 5.